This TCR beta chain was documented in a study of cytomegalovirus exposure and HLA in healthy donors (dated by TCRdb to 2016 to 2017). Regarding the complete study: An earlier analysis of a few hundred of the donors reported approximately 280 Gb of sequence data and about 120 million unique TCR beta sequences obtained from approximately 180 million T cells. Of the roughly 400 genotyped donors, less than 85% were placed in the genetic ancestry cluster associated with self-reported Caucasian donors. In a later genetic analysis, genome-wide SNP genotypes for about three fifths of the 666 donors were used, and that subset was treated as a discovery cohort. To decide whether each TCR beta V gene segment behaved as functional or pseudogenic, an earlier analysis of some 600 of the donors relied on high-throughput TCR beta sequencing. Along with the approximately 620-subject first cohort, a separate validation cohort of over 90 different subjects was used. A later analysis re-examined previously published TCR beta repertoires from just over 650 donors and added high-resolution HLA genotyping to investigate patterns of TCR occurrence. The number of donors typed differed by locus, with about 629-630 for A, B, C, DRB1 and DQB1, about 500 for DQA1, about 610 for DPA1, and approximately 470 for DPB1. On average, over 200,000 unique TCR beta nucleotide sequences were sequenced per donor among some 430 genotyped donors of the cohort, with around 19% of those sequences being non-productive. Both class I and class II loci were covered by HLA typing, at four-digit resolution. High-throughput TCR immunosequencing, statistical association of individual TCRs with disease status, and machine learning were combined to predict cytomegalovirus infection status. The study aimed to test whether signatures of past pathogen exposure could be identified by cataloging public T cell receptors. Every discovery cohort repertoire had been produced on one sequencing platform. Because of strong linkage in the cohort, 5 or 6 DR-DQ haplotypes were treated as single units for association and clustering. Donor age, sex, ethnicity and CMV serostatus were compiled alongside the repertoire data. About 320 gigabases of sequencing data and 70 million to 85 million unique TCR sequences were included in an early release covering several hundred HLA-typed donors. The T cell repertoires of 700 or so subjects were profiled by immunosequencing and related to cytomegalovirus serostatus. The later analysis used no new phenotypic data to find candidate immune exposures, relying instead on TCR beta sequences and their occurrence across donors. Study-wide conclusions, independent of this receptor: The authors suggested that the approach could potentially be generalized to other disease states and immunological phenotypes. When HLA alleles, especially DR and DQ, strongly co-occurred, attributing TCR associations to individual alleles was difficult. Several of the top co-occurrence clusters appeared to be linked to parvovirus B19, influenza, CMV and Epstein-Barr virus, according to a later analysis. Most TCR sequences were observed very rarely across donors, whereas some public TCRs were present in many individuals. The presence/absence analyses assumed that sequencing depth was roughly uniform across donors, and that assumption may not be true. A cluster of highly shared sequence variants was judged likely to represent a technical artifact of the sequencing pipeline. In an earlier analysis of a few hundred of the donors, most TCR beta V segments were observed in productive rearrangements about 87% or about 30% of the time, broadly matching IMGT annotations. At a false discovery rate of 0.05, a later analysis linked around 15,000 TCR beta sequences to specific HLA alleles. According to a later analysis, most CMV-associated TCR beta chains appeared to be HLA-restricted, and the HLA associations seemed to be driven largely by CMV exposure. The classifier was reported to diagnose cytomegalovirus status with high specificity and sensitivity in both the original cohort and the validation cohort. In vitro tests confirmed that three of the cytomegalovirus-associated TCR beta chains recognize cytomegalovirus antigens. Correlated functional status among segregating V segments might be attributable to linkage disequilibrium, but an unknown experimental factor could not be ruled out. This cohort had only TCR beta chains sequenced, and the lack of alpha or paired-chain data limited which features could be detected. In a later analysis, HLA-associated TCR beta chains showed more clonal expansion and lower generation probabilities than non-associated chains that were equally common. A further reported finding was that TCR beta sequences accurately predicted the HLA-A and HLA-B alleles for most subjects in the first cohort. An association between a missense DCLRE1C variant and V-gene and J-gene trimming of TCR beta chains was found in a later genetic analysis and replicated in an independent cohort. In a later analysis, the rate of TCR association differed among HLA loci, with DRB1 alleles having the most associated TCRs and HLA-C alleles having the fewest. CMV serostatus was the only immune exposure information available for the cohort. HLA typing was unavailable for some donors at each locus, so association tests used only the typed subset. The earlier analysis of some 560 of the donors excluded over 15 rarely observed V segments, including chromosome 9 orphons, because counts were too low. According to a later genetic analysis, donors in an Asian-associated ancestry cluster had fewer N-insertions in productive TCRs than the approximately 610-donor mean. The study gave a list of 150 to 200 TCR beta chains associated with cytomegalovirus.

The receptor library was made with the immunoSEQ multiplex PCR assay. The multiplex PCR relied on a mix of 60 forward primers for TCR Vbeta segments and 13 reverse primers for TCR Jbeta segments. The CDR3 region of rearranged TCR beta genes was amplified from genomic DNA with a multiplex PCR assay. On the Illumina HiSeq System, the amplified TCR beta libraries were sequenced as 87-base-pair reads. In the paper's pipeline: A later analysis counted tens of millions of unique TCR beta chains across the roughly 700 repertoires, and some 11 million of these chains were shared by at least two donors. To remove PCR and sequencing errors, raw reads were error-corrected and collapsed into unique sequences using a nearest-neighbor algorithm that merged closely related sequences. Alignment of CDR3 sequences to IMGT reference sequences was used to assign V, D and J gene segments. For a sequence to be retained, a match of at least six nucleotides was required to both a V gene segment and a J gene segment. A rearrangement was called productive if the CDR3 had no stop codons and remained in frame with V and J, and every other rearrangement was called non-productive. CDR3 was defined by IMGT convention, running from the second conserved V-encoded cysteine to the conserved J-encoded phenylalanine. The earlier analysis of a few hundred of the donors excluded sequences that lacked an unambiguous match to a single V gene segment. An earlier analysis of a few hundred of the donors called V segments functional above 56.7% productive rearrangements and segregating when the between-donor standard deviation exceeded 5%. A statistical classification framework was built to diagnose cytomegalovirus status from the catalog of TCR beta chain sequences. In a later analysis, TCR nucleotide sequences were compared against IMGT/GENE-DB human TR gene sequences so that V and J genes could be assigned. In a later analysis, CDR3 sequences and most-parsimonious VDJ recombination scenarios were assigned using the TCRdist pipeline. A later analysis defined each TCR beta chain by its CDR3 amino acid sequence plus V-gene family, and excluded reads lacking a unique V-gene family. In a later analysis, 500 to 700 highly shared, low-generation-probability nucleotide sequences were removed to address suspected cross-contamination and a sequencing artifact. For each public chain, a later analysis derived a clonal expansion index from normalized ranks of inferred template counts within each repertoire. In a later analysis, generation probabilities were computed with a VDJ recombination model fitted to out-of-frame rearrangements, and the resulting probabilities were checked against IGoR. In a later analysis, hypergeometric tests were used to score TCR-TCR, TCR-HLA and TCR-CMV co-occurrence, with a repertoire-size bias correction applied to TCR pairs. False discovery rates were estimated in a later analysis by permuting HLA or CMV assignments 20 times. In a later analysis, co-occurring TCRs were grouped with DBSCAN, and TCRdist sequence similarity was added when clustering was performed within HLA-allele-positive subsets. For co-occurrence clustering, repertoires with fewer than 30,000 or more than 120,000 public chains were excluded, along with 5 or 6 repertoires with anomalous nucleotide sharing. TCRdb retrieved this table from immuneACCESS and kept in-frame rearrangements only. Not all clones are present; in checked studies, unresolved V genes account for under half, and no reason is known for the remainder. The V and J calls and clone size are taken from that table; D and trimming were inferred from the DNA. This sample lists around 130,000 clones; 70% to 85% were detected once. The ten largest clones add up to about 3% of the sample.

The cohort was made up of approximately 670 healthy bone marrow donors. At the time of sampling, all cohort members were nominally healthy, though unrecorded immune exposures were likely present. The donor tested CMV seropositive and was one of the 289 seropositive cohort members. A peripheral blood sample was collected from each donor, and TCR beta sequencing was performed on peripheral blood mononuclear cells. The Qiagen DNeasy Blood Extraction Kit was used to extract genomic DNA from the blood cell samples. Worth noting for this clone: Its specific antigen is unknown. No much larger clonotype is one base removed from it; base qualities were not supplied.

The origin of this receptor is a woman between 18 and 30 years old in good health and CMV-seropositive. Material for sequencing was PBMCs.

The base sequence is TGTGCTAGTGGTTTACCCGACAGGGGAGCTGAAGCTTTCTTT. Translated, it gives CASGLPDRGAEAFF. Here the chain combines TRBV12-5 and TRBJ1-1; 8 central bases correspond to TRBD1. The CDR3 measures 14 amino acids from cysteine to phenylalanine. Only the CDR3 DNA is retained, 42 bases long and in frame from the first base. Taken from the germline V gene, the CDR1 and CDR2 loops are LGHNT and FRNRAP. The germline V and J ends show losses of 3 bases and 6 bases respectively, and no gene match explains 6 bases of the junction.